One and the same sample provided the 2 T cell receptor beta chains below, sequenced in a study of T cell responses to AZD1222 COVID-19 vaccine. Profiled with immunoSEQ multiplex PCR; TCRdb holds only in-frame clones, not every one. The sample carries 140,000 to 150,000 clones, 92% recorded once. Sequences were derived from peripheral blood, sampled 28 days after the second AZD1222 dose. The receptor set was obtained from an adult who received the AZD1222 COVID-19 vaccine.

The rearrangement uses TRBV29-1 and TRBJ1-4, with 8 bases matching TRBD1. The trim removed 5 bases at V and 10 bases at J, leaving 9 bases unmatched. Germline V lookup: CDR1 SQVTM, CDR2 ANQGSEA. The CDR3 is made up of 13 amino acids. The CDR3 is CSVSTGGLGKLFF. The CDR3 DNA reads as TGCAGCGTTTCCACAGGGGGGCTTGGAAAACTGTTTTTT.

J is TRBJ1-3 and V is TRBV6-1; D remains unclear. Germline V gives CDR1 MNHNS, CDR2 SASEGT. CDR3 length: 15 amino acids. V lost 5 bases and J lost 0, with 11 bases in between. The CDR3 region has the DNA TGTGCCAGCAGTCCCATACGGAACTCTGGAAACACCATATATTTT. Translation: CASSPIRNSGNTIYF.